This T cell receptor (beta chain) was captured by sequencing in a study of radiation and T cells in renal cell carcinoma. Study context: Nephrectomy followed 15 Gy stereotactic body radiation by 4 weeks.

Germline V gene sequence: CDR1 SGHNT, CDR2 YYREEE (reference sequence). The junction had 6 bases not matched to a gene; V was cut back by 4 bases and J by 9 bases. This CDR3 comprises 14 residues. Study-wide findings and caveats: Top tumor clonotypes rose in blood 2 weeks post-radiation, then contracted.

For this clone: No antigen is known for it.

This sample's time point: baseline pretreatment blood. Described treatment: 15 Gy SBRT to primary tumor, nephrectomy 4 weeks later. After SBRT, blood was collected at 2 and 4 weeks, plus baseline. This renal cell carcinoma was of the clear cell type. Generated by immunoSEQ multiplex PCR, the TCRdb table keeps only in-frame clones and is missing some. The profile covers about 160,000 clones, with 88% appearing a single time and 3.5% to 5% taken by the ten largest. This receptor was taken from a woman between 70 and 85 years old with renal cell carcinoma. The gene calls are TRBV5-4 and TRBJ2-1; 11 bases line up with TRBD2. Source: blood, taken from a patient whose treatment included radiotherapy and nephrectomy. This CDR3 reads CASSVTSGGSEQFF. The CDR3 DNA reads TGTGCCAGCAGCGTTACTAGCGGGGGAAGTGAGCAGTTCTTC.